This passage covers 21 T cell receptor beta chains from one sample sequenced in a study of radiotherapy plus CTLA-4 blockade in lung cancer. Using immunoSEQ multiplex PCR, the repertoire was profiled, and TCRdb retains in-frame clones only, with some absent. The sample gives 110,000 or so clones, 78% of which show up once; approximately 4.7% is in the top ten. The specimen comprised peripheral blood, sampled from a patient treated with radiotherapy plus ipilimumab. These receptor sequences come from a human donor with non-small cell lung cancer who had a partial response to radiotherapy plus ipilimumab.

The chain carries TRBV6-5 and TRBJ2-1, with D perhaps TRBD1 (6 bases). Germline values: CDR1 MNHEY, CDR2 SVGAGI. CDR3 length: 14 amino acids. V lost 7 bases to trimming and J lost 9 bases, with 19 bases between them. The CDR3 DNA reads TGTGCCAGCACGGGACAAGGAGGCTGGGCTGAGCAGTTCTTC. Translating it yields CASTGQGGWAEQFF.

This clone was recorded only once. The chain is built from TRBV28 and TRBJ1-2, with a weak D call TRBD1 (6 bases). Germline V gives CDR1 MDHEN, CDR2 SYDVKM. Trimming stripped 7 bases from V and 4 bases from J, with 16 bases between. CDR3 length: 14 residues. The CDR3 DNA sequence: TGTGCCAGCAACCTCGGGACAAACTTCTATGGCTACACCTTC. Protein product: CASNLGTNFYGYTF.

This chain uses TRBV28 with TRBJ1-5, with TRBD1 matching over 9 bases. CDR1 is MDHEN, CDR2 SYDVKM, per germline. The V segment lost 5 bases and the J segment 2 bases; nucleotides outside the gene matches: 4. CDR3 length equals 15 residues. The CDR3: CASSRTGAGNQPQHF. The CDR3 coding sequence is TGTGCCAGCAGTCGGACAGGGGCCGGCAATCAGCCCCAGCATTTT.

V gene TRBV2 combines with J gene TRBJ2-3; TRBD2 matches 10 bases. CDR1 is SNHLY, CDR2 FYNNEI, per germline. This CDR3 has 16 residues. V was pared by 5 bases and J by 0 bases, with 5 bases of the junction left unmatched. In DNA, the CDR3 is TGTGCCAGCAGTTATTTAGCGGGGGGTAGCACAGATACGCAGTATTTT. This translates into CASSYLAGGSTDTQYF. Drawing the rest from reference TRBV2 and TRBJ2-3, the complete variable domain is EPEVTQTPSHQVTQMGQEVILRCVPISNHLYFYWYRQILGQKVEFLVSFYNNEISEKSEIFDDQFSVERPDGSNFTLKIRSTKLEDSAMYFCASSYLAGGSTDTQYFGPGTRLTVL.

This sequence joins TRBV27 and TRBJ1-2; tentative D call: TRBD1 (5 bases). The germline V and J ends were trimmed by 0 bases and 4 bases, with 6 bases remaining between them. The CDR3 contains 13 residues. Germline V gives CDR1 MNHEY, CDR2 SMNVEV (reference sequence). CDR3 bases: TGTGCCAGCAGTTTATCAACAGGCTATGGCTACACCTTC. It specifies CASSLSTGYGYTF.

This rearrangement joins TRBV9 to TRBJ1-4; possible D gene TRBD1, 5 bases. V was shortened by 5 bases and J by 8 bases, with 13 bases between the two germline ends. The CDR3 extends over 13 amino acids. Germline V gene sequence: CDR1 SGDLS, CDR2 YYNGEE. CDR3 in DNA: TGTGCCAGCAGTGCTGACAGCGGGGAAAAACTGTTTTTT. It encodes CASSADSGEKLFF.

CDR3 DNA: TGTGCCAGCAGTCCCCTCCGGACGGGACAAACCTCCGAGCAGTACTTC. Protein sequence: CASSPLRTGQTSEQYF. The gene calls are TRBV27 and TRBJ2-7; perhaps TRBD1 as D (6 bases). The CDR3 covers 16 residues. Deletions cut 5 bases from V and 6 bases from J, with 23 bases between. Germline lookup yields CDR1 MNHEY and CDR2 SMNVEV (reference sequence).

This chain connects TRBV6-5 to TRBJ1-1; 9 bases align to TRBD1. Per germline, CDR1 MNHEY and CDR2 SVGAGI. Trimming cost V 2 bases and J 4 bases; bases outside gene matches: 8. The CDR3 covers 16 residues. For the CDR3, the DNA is TGTGCCAGCAGTTACCCGACAGGGGGAGGGAGCACTGAAGCTTTCTTT. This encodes CASSYPTGGGSTEAFF.

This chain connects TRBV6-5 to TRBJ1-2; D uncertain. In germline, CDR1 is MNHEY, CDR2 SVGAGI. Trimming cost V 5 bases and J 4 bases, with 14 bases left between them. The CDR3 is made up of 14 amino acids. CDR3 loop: CASSRGLEGYGYTF. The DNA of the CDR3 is TGTGCCAGCAGTCGCGGACTGGAGGGCTATGGCTACACCTTC.

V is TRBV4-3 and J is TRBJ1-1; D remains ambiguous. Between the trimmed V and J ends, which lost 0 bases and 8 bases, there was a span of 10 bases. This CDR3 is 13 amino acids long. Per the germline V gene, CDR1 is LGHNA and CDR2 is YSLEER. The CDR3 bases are TGCGCCAGCAGCCAAGAAATAGGGAGGGAAGCTTTCTTT. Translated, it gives CASSQEIGREAFF.

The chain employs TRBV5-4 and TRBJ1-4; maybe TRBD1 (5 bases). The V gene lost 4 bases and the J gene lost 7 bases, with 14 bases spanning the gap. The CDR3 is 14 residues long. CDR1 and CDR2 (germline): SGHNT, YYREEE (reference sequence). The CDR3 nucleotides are TGTGCCAGCAGCCCCGGGACTCAGAGTGAAAAACTGTTTTTT. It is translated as CASSPGTQSEKLFF.

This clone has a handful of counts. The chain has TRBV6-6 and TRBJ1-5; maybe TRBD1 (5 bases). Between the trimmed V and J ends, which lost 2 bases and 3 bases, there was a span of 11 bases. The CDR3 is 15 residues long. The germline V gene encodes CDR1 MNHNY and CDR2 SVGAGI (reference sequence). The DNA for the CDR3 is TGTGCCAGCAGTTACGGAAGGACATACAATCAGCCCCAGCATTTT. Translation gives CASSYGRTYNQPQHF.

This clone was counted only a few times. The CDR3: CASSEYSDRGKLFF. CDR3 DNA: TGTGCCAGCAGTGAATATAGCGACAGGGGGAAACTGTTTTTT. The chain joins TRBV28 to TRBJ1-4; TRBD1 agrees at 9 bases. CDR1 is MDHEN, CDR2 SYDVKM, per germline. The CDR3 length is 14 residues. J gave up 11 bases and V 5 bases, and 9 bases lay outside the gene matches.

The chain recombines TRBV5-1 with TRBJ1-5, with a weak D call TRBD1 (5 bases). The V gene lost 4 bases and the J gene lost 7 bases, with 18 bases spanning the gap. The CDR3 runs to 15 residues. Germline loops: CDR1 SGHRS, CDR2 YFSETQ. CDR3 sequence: CASSPLGQGFQPQHF. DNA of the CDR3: TGCGCCAGCAGCCCGTTGGGGCAGGGATTCCAGCCCCAGCATTTT.

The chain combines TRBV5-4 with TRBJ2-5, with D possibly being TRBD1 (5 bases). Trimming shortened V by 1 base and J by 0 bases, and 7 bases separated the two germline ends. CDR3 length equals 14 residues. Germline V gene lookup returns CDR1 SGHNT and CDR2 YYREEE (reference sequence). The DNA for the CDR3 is TGTGCCAGCAGCTTGCCGACAGACCAAGAGACCCAGTACTTC. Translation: CASSLPTDQETQYF.

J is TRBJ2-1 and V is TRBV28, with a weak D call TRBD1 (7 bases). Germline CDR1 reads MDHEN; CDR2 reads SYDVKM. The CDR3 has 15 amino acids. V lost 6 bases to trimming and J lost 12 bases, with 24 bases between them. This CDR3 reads CASRGGDSRRLGQFF. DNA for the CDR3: TGTGCCAGCAGGGGCGGGGACAGCCGGCGGCTGGGGCAGTTCTTC.

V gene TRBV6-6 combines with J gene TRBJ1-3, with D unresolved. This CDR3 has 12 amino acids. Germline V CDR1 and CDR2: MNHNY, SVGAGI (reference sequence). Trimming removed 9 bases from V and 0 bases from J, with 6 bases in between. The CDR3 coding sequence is TGTGCCAGTTGCGTCTCTGGAAACACCATATATTTT. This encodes CASCVSGNTIYF.

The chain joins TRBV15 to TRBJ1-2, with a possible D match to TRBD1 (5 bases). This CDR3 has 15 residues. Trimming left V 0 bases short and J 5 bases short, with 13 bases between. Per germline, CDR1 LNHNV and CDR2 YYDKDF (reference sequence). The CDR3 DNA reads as TGTGCCACCAGCAGAGAAGACAGTACCATTTATGGCTACACCTTC. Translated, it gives CATSREDSTIYGYTF.

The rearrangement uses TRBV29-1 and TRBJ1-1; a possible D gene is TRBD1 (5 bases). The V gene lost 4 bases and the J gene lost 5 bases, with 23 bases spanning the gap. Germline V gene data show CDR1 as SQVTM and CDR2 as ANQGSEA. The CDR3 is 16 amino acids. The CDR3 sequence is CSVGGRGVVGGTEAFF. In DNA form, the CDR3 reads TGCAGCGTTGGGGGACGGGGGGTGGTGGGGGGTACTGAAGCTTTCTTT.

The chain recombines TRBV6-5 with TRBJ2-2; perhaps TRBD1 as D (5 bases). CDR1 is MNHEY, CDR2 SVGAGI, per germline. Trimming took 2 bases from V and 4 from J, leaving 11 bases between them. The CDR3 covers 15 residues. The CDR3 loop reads CASSYGAVGTGELFF. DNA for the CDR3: TGTGCCAGCAGTTACGGGGCAGTAGGCACCGGGGAGCTGTTTTTT.

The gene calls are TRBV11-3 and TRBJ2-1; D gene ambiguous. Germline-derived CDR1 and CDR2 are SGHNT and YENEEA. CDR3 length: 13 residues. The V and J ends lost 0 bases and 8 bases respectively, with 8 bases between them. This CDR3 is CASSLDGLHEQFF. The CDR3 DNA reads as TGTGCCAGCAGCTTAGATGGCCTCCATGAGCAGTTCTTC.